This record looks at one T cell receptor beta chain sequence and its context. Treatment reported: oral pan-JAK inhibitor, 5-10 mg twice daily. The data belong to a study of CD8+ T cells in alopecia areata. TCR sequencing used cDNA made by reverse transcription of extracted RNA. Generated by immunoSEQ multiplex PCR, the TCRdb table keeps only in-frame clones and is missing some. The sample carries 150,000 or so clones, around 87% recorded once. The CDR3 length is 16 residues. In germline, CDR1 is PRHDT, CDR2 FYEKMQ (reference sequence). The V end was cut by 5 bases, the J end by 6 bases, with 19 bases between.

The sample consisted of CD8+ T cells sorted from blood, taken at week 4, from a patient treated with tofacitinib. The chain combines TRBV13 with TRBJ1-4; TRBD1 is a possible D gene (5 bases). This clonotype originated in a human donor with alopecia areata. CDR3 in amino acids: CASSPPRGMGDEKLFF. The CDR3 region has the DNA TGTGCCAGCAGCCCACCGCGAGGGATGGGGGATGAAAAACTGTTTTTT.